Shown below are 9 T cell receptor beta chains from a single sample sequenced in a study of glioma-infiltrating T cells after dendritic cell vaccination. Data came from immunoSEQ multiplex PCR; TCRdb stores just in-frame clones and leaves some out. The sample carries about 50,000 clones, about nine tenths recorded once. The sample's time point: after dendritic cell vaccination, including at tumor progression/relapse. The sequences come from blood, collected after dendritic cell vaccination. The receptors originated from a human donor with glioblastoma.

The chain is built from TRBV5-8 and TRBJ2-3; 10 nucleotides match TRBD1. Germline V gene lookup returns CDR1 SGHTS and CDR2 YDEGEE. V dropped 5 bases and J dropped 4; count of bases not matched to a gene: 16. The CDR3 is 18 residues long. CDR3 in DNA: TGTGCCAGCAGACAGATATGGGGTCGAGGACAGGGGGCAGATACGCAGTATTTT. It translates to CASRQIWGRGQGADTQYF.

The chain recombines TRBV6-6 with TRBJ1-2, with D perhaps matching TRBD1 (6 bases). V was shortened by 6 bases and J by 1 base, with 18 bases between the two germline ends. This CDR3 has 16 amino acids. The germline V gene has CDR1 MNHNY and CDR2 SVGAGI (reference sequence). This chain's CDR3 is CASSTGYRDLNYGYTF. The CDR3 DNA follows: TGTGCCAGCAGCACAGGATACAGGGACCTTAACTATGGCTACACCTTC.

The chain is built from TRBV10-3 and TRBJ1-2; no firm D call. Germline V gene lookup returns CDR1 ENHRY and CDR2 SYGVKD. This CDR3 spans 14 amino acids. Trimming stripped 6 bases from V and 6 bases from J, with 17 bases between. This chain's CDR3 is CAISSDTFSDGYTF. CDR3 bases: TGTGCCATCAGCTCCGACACCTTTAGCGATGGCTACACCTTC.

V is TRBV28 and J is TRBJ2-7; TRBD2 matches 8 bases. Germline V gene data show CDR1 as MDHEN and CDR2 as SYDVKM. V trimming: 7 bases; J trimming: 3 bases; junction bases outside the gene matches: 5. This CDR3 is 13 amino acids long. The chain's CDR3 is CASTAGGFYEQYF. CDR3 bases: TGTGCCAGCACGGCGGGAGGTTTCTACGAGCAGTACTTC.

The J gene is TRBJ1-1, the V gene TRBV18, with unresolved D. Trimming removed 3 bases at V and 0 bases at J, with 5 bases between. The germline CDR1 and CDR2 sequences are KGHSH and LQKENI. The CDR3 has 13 amino acids. CDR3 DNA sequence: TGTGCCAGCTCACCTAACATGAACACTGAAGCTTTCTTT. Amino acids: CASSPNMNTEAFF.

The chain recombines TRBV15 with TRBJ2-3, with D perhaps TRBD1 (6 bases). Germline V lookup: CDR1 LNHNV, CDR2 YYDKDF (reference sequence). The CDR3 extends over 17 amino acids. Trimming pared 1 base from V and 5 bases from J, leaving 19 bases between. The CDR3 sequence is CATSRGRGGQLRDTQYF. The CDR3 DNA reads TGTGCCACCAGCAGAGGCCGAGGTGGACAGCTCCGAGATACGCAGTATTTT.

The genes are TRBV28 and TRBJ2-7; TRBD1 might be the D (6 bases). Trimming left V 9 bases short and J 3 bases short, with 24 bases between. The CDR3 is made up of 16 amino acids. The germline V gene encodes CDR1 MDHEN and CDR2 SYDVKM. The CDR3 nucleotides are TGTGCCAGTCGCTCCACAGGGCAAATTTCTCTCTACGAGCAGTACTTC. Its protein is CASRSTGQISLYEQYF.

This chain links TRBV28 with TRBJ1-3, with D tentatively TRBD1 (6 bases). From germline, CDR1 is MDHEN and CDR2 SYDVKM. This CDR3 has 13 amino acids. Trimming removed 5 bases at V and 5 bases at J, with 10 bases between. CDR3 sequence reads: CASSPTGRNTIYF. In DNA, the CDR3 is TGTGCCAGCAGTCCAACAGGGAGAAACACCATATATTTT.

V is TRBV6-4 and J is TRBJ2-2, with D perhaps TRBD2 (6 bases). Germline loops: CDR1 MRHNA, CDR2 SNTAGT. V lost 2 bases, J lost 4 bases, and 8 bases lay in between. The CDR3 is 14 residues long. CDR3 residues: CASSDVSGTGELFF. CDR3 sequence (DNA): TGTGCCAGCAGTGACGTTAGCGGCACCGGGGAGCTGTTTTTT.